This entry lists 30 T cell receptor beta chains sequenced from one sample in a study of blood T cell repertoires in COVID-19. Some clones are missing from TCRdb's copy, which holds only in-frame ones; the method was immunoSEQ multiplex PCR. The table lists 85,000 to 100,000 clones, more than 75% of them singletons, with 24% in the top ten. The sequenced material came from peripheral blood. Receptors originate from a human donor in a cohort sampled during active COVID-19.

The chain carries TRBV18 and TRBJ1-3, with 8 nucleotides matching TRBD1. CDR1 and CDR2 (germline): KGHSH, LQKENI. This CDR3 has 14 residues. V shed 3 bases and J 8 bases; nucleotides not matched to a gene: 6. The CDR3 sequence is CASSPTTGVDTIYF. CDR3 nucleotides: TGTGCCAGCTCACCGACGACAGGGGTAGACACCATATATTTT.

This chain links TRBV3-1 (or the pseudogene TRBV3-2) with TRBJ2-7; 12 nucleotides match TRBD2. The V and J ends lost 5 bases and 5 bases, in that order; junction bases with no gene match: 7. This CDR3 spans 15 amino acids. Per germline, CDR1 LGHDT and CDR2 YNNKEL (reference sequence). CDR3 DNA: TGTGCCAGCAGCGGCACTAGCGGGAGGTGGGACGAGCAGTACTTC. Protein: CASSGTSGRWDEQYF.

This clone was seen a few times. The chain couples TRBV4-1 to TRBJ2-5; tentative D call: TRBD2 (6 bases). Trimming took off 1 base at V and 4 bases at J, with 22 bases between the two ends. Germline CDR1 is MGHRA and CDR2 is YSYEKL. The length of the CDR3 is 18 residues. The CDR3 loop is CASSQGTSQGTWVETQYF. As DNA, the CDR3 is TGCGCCAGCAGCCAAGGCACTAGCCAAGGGACCTGGGTAGAGACCCAGTACTTC.

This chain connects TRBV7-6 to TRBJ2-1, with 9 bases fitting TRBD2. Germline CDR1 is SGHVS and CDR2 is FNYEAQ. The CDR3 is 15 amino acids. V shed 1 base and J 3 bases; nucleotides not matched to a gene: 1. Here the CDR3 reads CASSLVAGDYNEQFF. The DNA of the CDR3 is TGTGCCAGCAGCTTAGTAGCGGGAGACTACAATGAGCAGTTCTTC.

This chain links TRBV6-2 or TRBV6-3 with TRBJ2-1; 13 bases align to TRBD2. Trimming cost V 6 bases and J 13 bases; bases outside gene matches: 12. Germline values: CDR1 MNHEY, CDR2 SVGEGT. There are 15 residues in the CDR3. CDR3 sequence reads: CASSPGLAGPGPQFF. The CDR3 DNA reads TGTGCCAGCAGCCCGGGACTAGCGGGACCGGGACCTCAGTTCTTC.

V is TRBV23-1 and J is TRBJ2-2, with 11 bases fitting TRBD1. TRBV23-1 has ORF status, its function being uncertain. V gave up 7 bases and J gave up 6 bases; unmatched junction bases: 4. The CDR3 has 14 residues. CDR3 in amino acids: CASTGQGAAGELFF. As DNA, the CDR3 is TGCGCCAGCACCGGACAGGGGGCGGCCGGGGAGCTGTTTTTT.

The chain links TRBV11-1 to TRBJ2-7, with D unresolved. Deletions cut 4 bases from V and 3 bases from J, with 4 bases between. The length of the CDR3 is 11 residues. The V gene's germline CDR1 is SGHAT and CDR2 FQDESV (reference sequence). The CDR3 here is CASSSLYEQYF. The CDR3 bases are TGTGCCAGCAGCTCACTCTACGAGCAGTACTTC.

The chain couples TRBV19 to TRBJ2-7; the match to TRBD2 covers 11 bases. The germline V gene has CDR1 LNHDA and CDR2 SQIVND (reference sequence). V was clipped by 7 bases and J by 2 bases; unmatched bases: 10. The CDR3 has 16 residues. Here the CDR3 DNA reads TGTGCCAGTACCACCAATATAGCGGGAGGGACCTACGAGCAGTACTTC. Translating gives CASTTNIAGGTYEQYF. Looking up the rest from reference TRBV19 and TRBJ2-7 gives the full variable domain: DGGITQSPKYLFRKEGQNVTLSCEQNLNHDAMYWYRQDPGQGLRLIYYSQIVNDFQKGDIAEGYSVSREKKESFPLTVTSAQKNPTAFYLCASTTNIAGGTYEQYFGPGTRLTVT.

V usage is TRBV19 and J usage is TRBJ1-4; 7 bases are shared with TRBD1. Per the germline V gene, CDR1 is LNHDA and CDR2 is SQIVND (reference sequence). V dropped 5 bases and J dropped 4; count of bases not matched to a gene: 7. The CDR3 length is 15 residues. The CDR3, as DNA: TGTGCCAGTAGTCCTGGGACAGTAGATAATGAAAAACTGTTTTTT. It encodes CASSPGTVDNEKLFF. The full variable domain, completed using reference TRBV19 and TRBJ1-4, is DGGITQSPKYLFRKEGQNVTLSCEQNLNHDAMYWYRQDPGQGLRLIYYSQIVNDFQKGDIAEGYSVSREKKESFPLTVTSAQKNPTAFYLCASSPGTVDNEKLFFGSGTQLSVL.

The CDR3 region is CASSLGWSSGSTDTQYF. As DNA, the CDR3 is TGCGCCAGCAGCTTGGGGTGGTCTAGCGGGAGTACAGATACGCAGTATTTT. The chain employs TRBV5-1 and TRBJ2-3; 10 nucleotides align to TRBD2. With 0 bases clipped from V and 3 bases from J, the junction kept 7 bases outside the gene matches. The CDR3 is 17 amino acids. Germline V gene sequence: CDR1 SGHRS, CDR2 YFSETQ.

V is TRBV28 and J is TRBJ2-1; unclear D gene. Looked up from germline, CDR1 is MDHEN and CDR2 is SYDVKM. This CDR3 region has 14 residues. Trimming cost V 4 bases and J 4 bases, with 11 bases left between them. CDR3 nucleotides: TGTGCCAGCAGTTCTGTCGTCCGGTACAATGAGCAGTTCTTC. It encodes CASSSVVRYNEQFF.

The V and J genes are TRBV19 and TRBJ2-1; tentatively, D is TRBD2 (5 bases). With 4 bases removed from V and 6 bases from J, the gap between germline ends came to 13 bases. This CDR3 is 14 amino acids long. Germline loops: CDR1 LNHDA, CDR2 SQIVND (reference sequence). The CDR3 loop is CASSTRGPGNEQFF. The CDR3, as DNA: TGTGCCAGTAGTACCCGGGGTCCTGGCAATGAGCAGTTCTTC.

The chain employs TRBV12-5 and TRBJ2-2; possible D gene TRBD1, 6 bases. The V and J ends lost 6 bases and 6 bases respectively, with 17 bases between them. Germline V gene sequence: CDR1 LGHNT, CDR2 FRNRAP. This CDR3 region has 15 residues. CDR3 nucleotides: TGTGCTAGTGGCCAGACAGGTAGTCAACCCGGGGAGCTGTTTTTT. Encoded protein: CASGQTGSQPGELFF.

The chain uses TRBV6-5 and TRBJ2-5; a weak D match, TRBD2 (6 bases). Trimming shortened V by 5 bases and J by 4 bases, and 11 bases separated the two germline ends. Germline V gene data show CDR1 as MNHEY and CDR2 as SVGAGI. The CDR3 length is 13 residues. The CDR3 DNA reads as TGTGCCAGCAGTCGGGAGAAGCGAGAGACCCAGTACTTC. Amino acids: CASSREKRETQYF.

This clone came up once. The CDR3 spells CASSLVLFSEQFF. The CDR3 DNA reads TGTGCCAGCAGCTTAGTGCTCTTTAGTGAGCAGTTCTTC. The chain has TRBV11-3 and TRBJ2-1; D remains ambiguous. Germline V gene sequence: CDR1 SGHNT, CDR2 YENEEA. Trimming removed 1 base from V and 9 bases from J, with 10 bases in between. The CDR3 extends over 13 amino acids.

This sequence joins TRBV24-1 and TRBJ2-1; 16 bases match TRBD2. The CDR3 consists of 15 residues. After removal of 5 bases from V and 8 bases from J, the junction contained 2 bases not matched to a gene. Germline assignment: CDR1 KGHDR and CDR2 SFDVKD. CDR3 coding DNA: TGTGCCACCAGTGGTGGGACTAGCGGGAGGGATGAGCAGTTCTTC. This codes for CATSGGTSGRDEQFF.

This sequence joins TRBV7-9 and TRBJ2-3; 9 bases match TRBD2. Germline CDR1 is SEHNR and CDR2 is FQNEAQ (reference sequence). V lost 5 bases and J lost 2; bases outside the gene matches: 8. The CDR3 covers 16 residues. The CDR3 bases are TGTGCCAGCAGCCCTCCGACTAGCGGACTCACAGATACGCAGTATTTT. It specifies CASSPPTSGLTDTQYF.

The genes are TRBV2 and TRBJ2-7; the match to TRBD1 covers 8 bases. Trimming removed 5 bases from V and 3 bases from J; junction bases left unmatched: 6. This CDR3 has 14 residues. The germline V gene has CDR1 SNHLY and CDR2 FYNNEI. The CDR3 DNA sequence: TGTGCCAGCAGTAACCCTGGGACAGGCTACGAGCAGTACTTC. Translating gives CASSNPGTGYEQYF.

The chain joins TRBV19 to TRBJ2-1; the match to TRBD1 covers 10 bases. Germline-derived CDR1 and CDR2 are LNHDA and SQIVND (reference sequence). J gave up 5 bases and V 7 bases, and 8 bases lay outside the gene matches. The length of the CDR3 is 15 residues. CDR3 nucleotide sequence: TGTGCCAGTACCCTACGGGACAGGGGTAACAATGAGCAGTTCTTC. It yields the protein CASTLRDRGNNEQFF. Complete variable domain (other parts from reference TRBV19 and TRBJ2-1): DGGITQSPKYLFRKEGQNVTLSCEQNLNHDAMYWYRQDPGQGLRLIYYSQIVNDFQKGDIAEGYSVSREKKESFPLTVTSAQKNPTAFYLCASTLRDRGNNEQFFGPGTRLTVL.

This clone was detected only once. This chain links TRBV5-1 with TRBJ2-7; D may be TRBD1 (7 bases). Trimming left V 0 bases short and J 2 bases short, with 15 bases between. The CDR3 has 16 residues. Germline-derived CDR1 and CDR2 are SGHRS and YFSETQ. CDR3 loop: CASSLARAGGTYEQYF. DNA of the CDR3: TGCGCCAGCAGCTTGGCTAGGGCAGGGGGGACCTACGAGCAGTACTTC.

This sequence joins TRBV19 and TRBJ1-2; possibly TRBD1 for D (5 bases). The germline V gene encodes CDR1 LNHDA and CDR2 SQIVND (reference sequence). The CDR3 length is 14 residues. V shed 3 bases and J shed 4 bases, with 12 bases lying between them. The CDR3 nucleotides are TGTGCCAGTAGTATCATGCGGGGGAGCTATGGCTACACCTTC. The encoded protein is CASSIMRGSYGYTF.

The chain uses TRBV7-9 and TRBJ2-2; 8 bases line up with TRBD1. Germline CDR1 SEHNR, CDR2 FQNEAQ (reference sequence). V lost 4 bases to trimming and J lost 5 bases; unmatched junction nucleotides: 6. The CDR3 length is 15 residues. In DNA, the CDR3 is TGTGCCAGCAGCTCCTGGACAGGGAGTACCGGGGAGCTGTTTTTT. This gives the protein CASSSWTGSTGELFF.

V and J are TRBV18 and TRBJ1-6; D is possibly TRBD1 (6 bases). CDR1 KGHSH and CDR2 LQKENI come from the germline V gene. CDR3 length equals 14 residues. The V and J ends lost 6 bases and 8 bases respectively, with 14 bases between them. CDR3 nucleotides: TGTGCCAGCTCGGACACAGGGAGAGATTCACCCCTCCACTTT. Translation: CASSDTGRDSPLHF.

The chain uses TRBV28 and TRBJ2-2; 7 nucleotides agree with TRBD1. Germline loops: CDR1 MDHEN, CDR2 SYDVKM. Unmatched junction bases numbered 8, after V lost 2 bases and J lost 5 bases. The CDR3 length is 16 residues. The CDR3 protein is CASSLADRVVTGELFF. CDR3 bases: TGTGCCAGCAGTTTAGCCGACAGGGTTGTGACCGGGGAGCTGTTTTTT.

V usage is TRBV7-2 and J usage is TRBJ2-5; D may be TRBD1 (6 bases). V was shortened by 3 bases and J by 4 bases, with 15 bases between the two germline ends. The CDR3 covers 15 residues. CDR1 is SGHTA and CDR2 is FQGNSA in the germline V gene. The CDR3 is CASSFLSGEGETQYF. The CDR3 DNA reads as TGTGCCAGCAGCTTCCTGTCAGGGGAAGGAGAGACCCAGTACTTC.

The CDR3 nucleotides read TGTGCCAGCAGCTTAGATGGCGGGAGGCTTTTTACAGATACGCAGTATTTT. It encodes CASSLDGGRLFTDTQYF. The chain joins TRBV7-2 to TRBJ2-3, with 8 bases identical to TRBD2. After removal of 1 base from V and 3 bases from J, the junction contained 9 bases not matched to a gene. Germline values: CDR1 SGHTA, CDR2 FQGNSA. The CDR3 is 17 amino acids.

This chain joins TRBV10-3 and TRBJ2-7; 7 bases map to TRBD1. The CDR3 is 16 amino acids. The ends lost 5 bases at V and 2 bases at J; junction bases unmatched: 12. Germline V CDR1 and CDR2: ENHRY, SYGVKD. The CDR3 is CAISRTGDFGTYEQYF. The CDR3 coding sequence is TGTGCCATCAGTAGGACAGGCGATTTTGGAACCTACGAGCAGTACTTC.

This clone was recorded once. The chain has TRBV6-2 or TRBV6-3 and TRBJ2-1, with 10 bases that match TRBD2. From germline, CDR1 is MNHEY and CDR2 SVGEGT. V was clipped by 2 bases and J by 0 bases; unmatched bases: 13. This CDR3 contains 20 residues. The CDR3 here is CASSYPLGLAGVLSYNEQFF. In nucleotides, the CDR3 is TGTGCCAGCAGTTACCCCCTAGGGCTAGCGGGAGTCCTCTCCTACAATGAGCAGTTCTTC.

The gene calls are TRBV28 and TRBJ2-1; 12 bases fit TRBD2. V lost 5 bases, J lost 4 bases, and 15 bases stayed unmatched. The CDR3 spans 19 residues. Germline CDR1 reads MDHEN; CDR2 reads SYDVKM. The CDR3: CASSTRRIASGRAYNEQFF. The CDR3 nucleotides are TGTGCCAGCAGTACTAGGAGAATAGCTAGCGGGAGGGCGTACAATGAGCAGTTCTTC.

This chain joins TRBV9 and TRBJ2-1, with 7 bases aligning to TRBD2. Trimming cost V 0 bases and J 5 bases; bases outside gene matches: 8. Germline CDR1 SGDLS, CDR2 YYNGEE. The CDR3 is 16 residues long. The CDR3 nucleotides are TGTGCCAGCAGCGTAGGGGCGGGAGTAGGCCACAATGAGCAGTTCTTC. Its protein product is CASSVGAGVGHNEQFF.